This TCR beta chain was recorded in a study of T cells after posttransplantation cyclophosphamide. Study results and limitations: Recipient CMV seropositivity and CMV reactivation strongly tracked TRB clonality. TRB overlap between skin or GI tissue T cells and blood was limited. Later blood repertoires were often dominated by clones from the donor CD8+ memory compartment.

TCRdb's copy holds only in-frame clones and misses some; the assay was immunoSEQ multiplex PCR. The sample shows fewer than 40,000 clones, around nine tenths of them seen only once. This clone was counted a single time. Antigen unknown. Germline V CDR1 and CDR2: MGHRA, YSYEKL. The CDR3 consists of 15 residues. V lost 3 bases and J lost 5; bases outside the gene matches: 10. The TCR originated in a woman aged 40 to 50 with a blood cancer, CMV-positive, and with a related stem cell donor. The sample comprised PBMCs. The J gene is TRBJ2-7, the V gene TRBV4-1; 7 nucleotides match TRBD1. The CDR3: CASSQNQGVSDEQYF. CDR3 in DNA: TGCGCCAGCAGCCAGAATCAGGGGGTCTCGGACGAGCAGTACTTC.